The 8 T cell receptor beta chains given below trace back to one sample, sequenced in a study of identifying expanded T cells in peripheral blood. Libraries were prepared by immunoSEQ multiplex PCR; TCRdb keeps only in-frame clonotypes and omits some of them. The sample consists of about 100,000 clones, 80% to 90% of them appearing once. The source material was blood. Receptor source: a person between 18 and 75 years old in good health.

Concerning this clone itself: Mismatch with germline at one junction end may stem from a read error. The V and J genes are TRBV20-1 and TRBJ2-5, with 7 bases identical to TRBD2. Germline V gene sequence: CDR1 DFQATT, CDR2 SNEGSKA (reference sequence). CDR3 length equals 9 residues. The CDR3: CSASNSGDF. For the CDR3, the DNA is TGCAGTGCTAGTAACAGCGGGGACTTC.

A remark on this clone: A junction boundary mismatches the germline segment, possibly from a read error. V gene TRBV27 combines with J gene TRBJ2-3; TRBD2 matches 8 bases. Germline lookup yields CDR1 MNHEY and CDR2 SMNVEV (reference sequence). The CDR3 is made up of 15 amino acids. In DNA, the CDR3 is TGTGCCAGCAGAACGCCGCATACACCGGGACTAGACGCGCATTTT. This codes for CASRTPHTPGLDAHF.

The chain recombines TRBV10-3 with TRBJ2-7; tentatively, D is TRBD1 (9 bases). The CDR3 has 15 amino acids. Germline CDR1 reads ENHRY; CDR2 reads SYGVKD. V was clipped by 6 bases and J by 0 bases, with 15 bases between them. CDR3 bases: TGTGCCATCAGCGCGGGGGGACAGGGCTCCTACGAGCAGTACTTC. Translation: CAISAGGQGSYEQYF.

This clone is a singleton in its sample. The gene calls are TRBV28 and TRBJ2-3, with 11 positions matching TRBD2. The CDR3 extends over 15 amino acids. Germline V gives CDR1 MDHEN, CDR2 SYDVKM. The J segment lost 6 bases and the V segment lost 6 bases, leaving 8 bases of the junction unmatched. CDR3 region: CASRFLAGGRDTQYF. In DNA, the CDR3 is TGTGCCAGCAGGTTCCTAGCGGGGGGCAGGGATACGCAGTATTTT.

Only one count was recorded for this clone. V and J are TRBV29-1 and TRBJ2-5; TRBD1 agrees at 9 bases. The V and J ends lost 3 bases and 5 bases, in that order; junction bases with no gene match: 1. This CDR3 spans 12 amino acids. Germline CDR1 reads SQVTM; CDR2 reads ANQGSEA. The CDR3, as DNA: TGCAGCGTTGATGGGACAGGGGAGACCCAGTACTTC. It translates to CSVDGTGETQYF. Based on the CDR3 plus reference TRBV29-1 and TRBJ2-5, the full variable domain is SAVISQKPSRDICQRGTSLTIQCQVDSQVTMMFWYRQQPGQSLTLIATANQGSEATYESGFVIDKFPISRPNLTFSTLTVSNMSPEDSSIYLCSVDGTGETQYFGPGTRLLVL.

A single count supports this clone. The rearrangement joins TRBV6-1 to TRBJ1-1; possibly TRBD1 for D (5 bases). The CDR3 has 16 amino acids. The germline CDR1 and CDR2 sequences are MNHNS and SASEGT. Between the trimmed V and J ends, which lost 2 bases and 1 base, there was a span of 14 bases. CDR3 protein: CASSEMPFGGNTEAFF. CDR3 DNA sequence: TGTGCCAGCAGTGAAATGCCTTTTGGGGGGAACACTGAAGCTTTCTTT.

The chain recombines TRBV11-2 with TRBJ2-5; TRBD1 might be the D (5 bases). The germline V gene encodes CDR1 SGHAT and CDR2 FQNNGV. This CDR3 is built from 17 residues. The germline V and J ends were trimmed by 3 bases and 2 bases, with 19 bases remaining between them. The DNA for the CDR3 is TGTGCCAGCAGCTTCGGTTTCTTGGGGCGGAATCAAGAGACCCAGTACTTC. Its translation: CASSFGFLGRNQETQYF. The entire variable domain, with the rest obtained from reference TRBV11-2 and TRBJ2-5, is as follows: EAGVAQSPRYKIIEKRQSVAFWCNPISGHATLYWYQQILGQGPKLLIQFQNNGVVDDSQLPKDRFSAERLKGVDSTLKIQPAKLEDSAVYLCASSFGFLGRNQETQYFGPGTRLLVL.

This chain joins TRBV5-4 and TRBJ2-7; D may be TRBD2 (5 bases). In germline, CDR1 is SGHNT, CDR2 YYREEE (reference sequence). The CDR3 runs 14 residues. V gave up 3 bases and J gave up 2 bases, with 12 bases separating them. In DNA form, the CDR3 reads TGTGCCAGCAGCTCCTACGGGATCGCCTACGAGCAGTACTTC. Translating it yields CASSSYGIAYEQYF.